This TCR beta chain was obtained from a study of T-cell reconstitution after alpha-beta-depleted transplantation in children. CDR3 length: 14 amino acids. Trimming removed 2 bases from V and 6 bases from J, with 11 bases in between. Whole-study results and caveats: Where some patients showed high TCRbeta diversity at day 60, it came from recipient T cells and thymic progenitors that had survived. Newly generated T cells supplied most T-cell counts and diversity one year post-transplant. Reportedly, alpha-beta T cells present about two months post-transplant originated from several hundred expanded clones of graft origin.

The TCRbeta library incorporated unique molecular identifiers. TCRdb ran MiXCR on the PCR reads and lists one entry per CDR3 protein. The data show 800,000 to 1,000,000 distinct CDR3 sequences, about 30% seen once. This clonotype was seen a few times. Its antigen is not known. The clonotype originates from a boy under two years old who had a stem cell transplant for SCID, so the T cells may come from the graft donor. The chain carries TRBV12-3 or TRBV12-4 and TRBJ2-1; TRBD2 might be the D (5 bases). Source: PBMCs, mostly from graft donor cells, taken 360 days after TCRalphabeta/CD19-depleted stem cell transplant. DNA of the CDR3: TGTGCCAGCAGTTTACCCCCGGGGAGCAATGAGCAGTTCTTC. As protein: CASSLPPGSNEQFF.